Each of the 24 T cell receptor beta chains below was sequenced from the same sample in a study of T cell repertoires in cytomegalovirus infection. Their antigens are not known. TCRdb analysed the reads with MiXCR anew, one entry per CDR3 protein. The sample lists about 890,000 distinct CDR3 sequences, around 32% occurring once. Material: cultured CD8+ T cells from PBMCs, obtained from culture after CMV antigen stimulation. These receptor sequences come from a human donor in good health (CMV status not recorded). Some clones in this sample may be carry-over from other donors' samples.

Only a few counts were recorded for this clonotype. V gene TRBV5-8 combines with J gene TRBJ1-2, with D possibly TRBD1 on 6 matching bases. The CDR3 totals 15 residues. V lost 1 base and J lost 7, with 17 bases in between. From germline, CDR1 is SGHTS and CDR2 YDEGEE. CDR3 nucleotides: TGTGCCAGCAGCTTGTCCCCGGGGGCTTTAGGTGGCTACACCTTC. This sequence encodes CASSLSPGALGGYTF.

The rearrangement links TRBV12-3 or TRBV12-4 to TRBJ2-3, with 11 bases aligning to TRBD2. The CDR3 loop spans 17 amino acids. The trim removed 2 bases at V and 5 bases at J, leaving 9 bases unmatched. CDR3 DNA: TGTGCCAGCAGTTTATATCCTAGCGGGGGGTGGGTAGATACGCAGTATTTT. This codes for CASSLYPSGGWVDTQYF.

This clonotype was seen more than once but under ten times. The CDR3 here is CASSHGFSYEQYF. CDR3 DNA sequence: TGCGCCAGCAGCCACGGGTTTTCCTACGAGCAGTACTTC. The V and J genes are TRBV4-1 and TRBJ2-7; D is uncertain. CDR1 is MGHRA, CDR2 YSYEKL, per germline. The CDR3 totals 13 residues. V was trimmed by 3 bases and J by 1 base, leaving 7 bases between them.

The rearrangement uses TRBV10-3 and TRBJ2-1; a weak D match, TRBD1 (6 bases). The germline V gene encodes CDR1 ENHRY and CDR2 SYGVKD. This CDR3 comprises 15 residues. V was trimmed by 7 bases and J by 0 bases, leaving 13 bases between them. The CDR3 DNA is TGTGCCATCACGGAGACAGGCCGCTCCTACAATGAGCAGTTCTTC. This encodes CAITETGRSYNEQFF.

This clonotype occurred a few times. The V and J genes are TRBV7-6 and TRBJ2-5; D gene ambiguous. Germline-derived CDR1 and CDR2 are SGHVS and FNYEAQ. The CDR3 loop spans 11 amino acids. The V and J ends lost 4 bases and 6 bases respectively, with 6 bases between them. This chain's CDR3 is CASSSSQTQYF. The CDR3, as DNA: TGTGCCAGCAGCTCCTCCCAGACCCAGTACTTC.

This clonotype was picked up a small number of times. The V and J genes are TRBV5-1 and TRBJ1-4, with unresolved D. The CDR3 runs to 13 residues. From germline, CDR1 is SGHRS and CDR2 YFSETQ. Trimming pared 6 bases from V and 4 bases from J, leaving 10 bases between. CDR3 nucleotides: TGCGCCAGCAAGGTGGGCGGTAATGAAAAACTGTTTTTT. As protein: CASKVGGNEKLFF.

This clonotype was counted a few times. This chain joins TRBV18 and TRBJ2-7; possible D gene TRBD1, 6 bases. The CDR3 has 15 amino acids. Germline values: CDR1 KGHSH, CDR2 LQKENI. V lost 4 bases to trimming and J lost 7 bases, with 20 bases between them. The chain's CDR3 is CASSLLRTVQEEQYF. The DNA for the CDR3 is TGTGCCAGCTCACTCCTCCGGACAGTCCAGGAAGAGCAGTACTTC.

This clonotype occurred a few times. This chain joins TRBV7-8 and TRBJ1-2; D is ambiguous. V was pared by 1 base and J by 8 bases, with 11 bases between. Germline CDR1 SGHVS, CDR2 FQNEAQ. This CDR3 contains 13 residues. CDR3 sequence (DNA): TGTGCCAGCAGCTTAGTCCCGGCGGGCGGCTACACCTTC. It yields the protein CASSLVPAGGYTF.

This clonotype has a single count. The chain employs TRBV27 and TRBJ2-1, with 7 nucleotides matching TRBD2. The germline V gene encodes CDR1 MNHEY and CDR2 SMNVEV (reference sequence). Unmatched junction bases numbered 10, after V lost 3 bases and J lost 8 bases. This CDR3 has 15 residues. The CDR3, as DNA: TGTGCCAGCAGTTTTTTTCCGACTAGCCGGGATGAGCAGTTCTTC. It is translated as CASSFFPTSRDEQFF.

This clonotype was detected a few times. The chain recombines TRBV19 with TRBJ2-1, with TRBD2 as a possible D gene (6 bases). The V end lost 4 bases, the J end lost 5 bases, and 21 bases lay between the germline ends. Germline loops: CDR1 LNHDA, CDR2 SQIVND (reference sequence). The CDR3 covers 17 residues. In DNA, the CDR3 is TGTGCCAGTAGTAATCCTCTCGTTGCGGGGCCCCACAATGAGCAGTTCTTC. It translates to CASSNPLVAGPHNEQFF.

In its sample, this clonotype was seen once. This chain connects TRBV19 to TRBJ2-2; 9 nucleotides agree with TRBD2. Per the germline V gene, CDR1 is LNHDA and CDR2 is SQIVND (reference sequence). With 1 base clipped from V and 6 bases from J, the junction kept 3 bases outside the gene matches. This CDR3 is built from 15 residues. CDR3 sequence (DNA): TGTGCCAGTAGTATAGGCGGGGGGGCTTCCGGGGAGCTGTTTTTT. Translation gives CASSIGGGASGELFF.

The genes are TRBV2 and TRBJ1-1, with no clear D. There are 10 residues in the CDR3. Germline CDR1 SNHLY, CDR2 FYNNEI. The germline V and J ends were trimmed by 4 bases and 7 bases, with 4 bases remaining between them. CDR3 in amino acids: CASSAGEAFF. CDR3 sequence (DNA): TGTGCCAGCAGTGCGGGTGAAGCTTTCTTT.

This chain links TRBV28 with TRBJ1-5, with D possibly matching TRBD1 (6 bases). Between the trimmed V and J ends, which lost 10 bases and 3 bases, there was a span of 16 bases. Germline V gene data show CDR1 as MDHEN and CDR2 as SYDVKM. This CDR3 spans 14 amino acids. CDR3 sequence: CANRYTGINQPQHF. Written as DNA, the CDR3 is TGTGCCAACAGATATACAGGGATCAATCAGCCCCAGCATTTT.

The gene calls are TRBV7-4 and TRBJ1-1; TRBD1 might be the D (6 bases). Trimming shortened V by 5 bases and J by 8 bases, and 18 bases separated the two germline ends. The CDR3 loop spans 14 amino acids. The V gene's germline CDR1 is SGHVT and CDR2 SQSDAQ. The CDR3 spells CASSRMGASAEAFF. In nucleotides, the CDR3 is TGTGCCAGCAGCCGAATGGGGGCGTCGGCAGAAGCTTTCTTT.

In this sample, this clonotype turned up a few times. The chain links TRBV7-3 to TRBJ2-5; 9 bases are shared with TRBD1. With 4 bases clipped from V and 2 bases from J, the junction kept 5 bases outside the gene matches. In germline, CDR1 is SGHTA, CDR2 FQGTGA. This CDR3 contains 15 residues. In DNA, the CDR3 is TGTGCCAGCAGCTCGACAGGGGGGGTACAAGAGACCCAGTACTTC. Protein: CASSSTGGVQETQYF.

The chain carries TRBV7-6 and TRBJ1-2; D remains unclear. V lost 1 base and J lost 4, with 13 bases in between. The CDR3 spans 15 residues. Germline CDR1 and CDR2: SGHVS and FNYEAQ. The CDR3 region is CASSLGPIGFYGYTF. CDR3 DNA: TGTGCCAGCAGCTTAGGGCCGATTGGGTTCTATGGCTACACCTTC.

The CDR3 reads CASSYPPTGLHTGELFF. CDR3 bases: TGTGCCAGCAGTTACCCCCCTACAGGGTTACACACCGGGGAGCTGTTTTTT. This rearrangement joins TRBV6-6 to TRBJ2-2; D possibly corresponds to TRBD1 (6 bases). Between the trimmed V and J ends, which lost 2 bases and 3 bases, there was a span of 16 bases. Germline-derived CDR1 and CDR2 are MNHNY and SVGAGI (reference sequence). CDR3 length equals 17 residues.

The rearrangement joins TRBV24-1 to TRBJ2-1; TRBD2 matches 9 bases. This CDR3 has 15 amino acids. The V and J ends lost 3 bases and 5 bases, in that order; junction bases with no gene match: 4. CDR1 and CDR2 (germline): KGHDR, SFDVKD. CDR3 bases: TGTGCCACCAGTGATAAAGCGGGGGGTAACAATGAGCAGTTCTTC. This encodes CATSDKAGGNNEQFF.

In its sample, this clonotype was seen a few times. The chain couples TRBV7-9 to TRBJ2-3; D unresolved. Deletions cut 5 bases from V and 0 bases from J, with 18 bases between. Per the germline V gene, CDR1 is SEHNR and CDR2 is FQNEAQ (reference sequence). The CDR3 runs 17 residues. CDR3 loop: CASSVTMGSTSTDTQYF. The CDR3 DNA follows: TGTGCCAGCAGCGTGACGATGGGGTCAACTAGCACAGATACGCAGTATTTT.

Here the CDR3 DNA reads TGCGCCAGCAGTCAATCGAGAGGGACAGGGAACGAGCAGTACGTC. It yields the protein CASSQSRGTGNEQYV. The gene calls are TRBV23-1 and TRBJ2-7; 9 nucleotides align to TRBD1. TRBV23-1 is an ORF, with its function uncertain. This CDR3 comprises 15 residues. V dropped 0 bases and J dropped 5; count of bases not matched to a gene: 5.

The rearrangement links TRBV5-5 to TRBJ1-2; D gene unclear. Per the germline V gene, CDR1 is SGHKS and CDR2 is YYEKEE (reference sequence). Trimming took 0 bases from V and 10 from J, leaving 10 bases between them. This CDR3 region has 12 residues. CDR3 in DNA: TGTGCCAGCAGCTTGGAACAGCTTAACTACACCTTC. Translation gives CASSLEQLNYTF.

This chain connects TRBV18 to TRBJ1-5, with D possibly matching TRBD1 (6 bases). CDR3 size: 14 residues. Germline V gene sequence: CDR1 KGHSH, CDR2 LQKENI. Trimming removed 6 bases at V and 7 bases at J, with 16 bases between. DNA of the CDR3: TGTGCCAGCTCTCCCGGCAGGGGAGGGCAGCCCCAGCATTTT. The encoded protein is CASSPGRGGQPQHF. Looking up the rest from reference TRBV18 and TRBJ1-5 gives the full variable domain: NAGVMQNPRHLVRRRGQEARLRCSPMKGHSHVYWYRQLPEEGLKFMVYLQKENIIDESGMPKERFSAEFPKEGPSILRIQQVVRGDSAAYFCASSPGRGGQPQHFGDGTRLSIL.

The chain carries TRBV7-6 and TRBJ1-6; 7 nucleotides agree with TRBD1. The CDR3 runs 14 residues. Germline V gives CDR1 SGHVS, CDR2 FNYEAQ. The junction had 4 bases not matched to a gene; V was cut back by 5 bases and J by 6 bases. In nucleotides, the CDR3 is TGTGCCAGCAGCCCGGGACAGTTTAATTCACCCCTCCACTTT. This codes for CASSPGQFNSPLHF.

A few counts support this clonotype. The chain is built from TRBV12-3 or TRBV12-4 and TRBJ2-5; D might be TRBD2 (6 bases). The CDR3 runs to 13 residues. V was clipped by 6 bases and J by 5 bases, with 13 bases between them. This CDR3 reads CASRRLVGETQYF. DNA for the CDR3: TGTGCCAGCAGAAGACTAGTCGGGGAGACCCAGTACTTC.